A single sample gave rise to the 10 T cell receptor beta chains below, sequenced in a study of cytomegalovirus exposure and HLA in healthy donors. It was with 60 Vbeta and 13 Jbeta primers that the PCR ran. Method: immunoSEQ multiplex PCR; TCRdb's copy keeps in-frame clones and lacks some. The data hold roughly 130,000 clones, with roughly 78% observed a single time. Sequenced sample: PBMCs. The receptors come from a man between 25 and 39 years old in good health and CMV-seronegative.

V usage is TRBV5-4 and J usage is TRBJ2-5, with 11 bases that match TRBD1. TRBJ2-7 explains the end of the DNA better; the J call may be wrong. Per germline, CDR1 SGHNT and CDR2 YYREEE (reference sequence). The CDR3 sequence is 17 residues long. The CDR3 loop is CASSLNYRDRGTYEQYF. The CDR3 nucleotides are TGTGCCAGCAGCTTGAACTACCGGGACAGGGGGACCTACGAGCAGTACTTC.

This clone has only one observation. CDR3 amino acids: CASRRTSTDTQYF. Written as DNA, the CDR3 is TGTGCCAGCAGAAGGACTAGCACAGATACGCAGTATTTT. V gene TRBV6-5 combines with J gene TRBJ2-3, with D possibly being TRBD2 (5 bases). CDR3 size: 13 residues. Germline V lookup: CDR1 MNHEY, CDR2 SVGAGI. V shed 6 bases and J shed 0 bases, with 7 bases lying between them.

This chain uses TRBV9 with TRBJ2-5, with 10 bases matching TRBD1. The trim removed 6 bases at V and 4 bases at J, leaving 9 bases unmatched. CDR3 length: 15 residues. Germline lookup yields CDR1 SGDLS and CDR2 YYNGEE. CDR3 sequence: CASTLGQGGGETQYF. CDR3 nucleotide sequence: TGTGCCAGCACCCTCGGACAGGGGGGAGGAGAGACCCAGTACTTC.

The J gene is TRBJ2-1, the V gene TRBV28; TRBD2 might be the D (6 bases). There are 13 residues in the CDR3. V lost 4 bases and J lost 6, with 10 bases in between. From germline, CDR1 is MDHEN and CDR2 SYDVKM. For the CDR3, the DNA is TGTGCCAGCAGTTCACCGGGACTCAATGAGCAGTTCTTC. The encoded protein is CASSSPGLNEQFF.

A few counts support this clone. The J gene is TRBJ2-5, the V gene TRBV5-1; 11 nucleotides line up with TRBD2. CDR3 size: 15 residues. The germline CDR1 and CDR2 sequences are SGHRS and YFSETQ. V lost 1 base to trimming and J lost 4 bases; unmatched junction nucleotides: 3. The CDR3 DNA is TGCGCCAGCAGCTTGACTGGACTAGCGGGAGAGACCCAGTACTTC. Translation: CASSLTGLAGETQYF.

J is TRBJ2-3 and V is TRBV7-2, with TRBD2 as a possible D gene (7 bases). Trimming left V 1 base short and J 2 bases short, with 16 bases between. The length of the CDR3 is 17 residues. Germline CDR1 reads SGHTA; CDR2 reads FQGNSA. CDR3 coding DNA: TGTGCCAGCAGCTTAGGGGGCGGGGGCCCAACCACAGATACGCAGTATTTT. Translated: CASSLGGGGPTTDTQYF.

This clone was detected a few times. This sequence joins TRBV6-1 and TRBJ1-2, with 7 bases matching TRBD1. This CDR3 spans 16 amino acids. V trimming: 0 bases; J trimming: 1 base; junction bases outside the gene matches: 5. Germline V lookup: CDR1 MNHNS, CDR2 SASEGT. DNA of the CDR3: TGTGCCAGCAGTGAAGCCCCAGGGGGGATTAACTATGGCTACACCTTC. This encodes CASSEAPGGINYGYTF.

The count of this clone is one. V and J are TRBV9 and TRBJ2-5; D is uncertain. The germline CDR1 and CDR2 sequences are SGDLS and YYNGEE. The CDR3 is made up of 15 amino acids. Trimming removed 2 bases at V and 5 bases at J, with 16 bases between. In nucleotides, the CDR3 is TGTGCCAGCAGCGTCGGCGGTTTAGATGGTGAGACCCAGTACTTC. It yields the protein CASSVGGLDGETQYF.

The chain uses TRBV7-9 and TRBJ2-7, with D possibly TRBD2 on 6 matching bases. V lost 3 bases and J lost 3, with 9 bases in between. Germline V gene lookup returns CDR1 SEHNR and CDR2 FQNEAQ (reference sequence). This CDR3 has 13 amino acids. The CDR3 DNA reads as TGTGCCAGCAGCTTTGGAGGGATCTACGAGCAGTACTTC. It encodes CASSFGGIYEQYF. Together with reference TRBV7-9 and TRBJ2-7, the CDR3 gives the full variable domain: DTGVSQNPRHKITKRGQNVTFRCDPISEHNRLYWYRQTLGQGPEFLTYFQNEAQLEKSRLLSDRFSAERPKGSFSTLEIQRTEQGDSAMYLCASSFGGIYEQYFGPGTRLTVT.

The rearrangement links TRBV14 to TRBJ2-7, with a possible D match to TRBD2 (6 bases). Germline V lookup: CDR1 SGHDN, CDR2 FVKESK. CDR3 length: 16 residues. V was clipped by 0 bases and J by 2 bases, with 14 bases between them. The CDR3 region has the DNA TGTGCCAGCAGCCAAGATAGCGGAGAACTTGCCTACGAGCAGTACTTC. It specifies CASSQDSGELAYEQYF. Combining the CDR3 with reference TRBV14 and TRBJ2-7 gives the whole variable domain EAGVTQFPSHSVIEKGQTVTLRCDPISGHDNLYWYRRVMGKEIKFLLHFVKESKQDESGMPNNRFLAERTGGTYSTLKVQPAELEDSGVYFCASSQDSGELAYEQYFGPGTRLTVT.